This T cell receptor beta chain was found in a study of circulating CD8 cells and anti-PD-1 response in melanoma. From live CD3+CD8+TCRalphabeta+ cells, four PD-1 and/or TIGIT subsets were sorted. This clonotype qualifies as large. Each library started from roughly 16 ng of total RNA using the QIAseq Immune Repertoire TCR panel. TCRdb analysed the reads with MiXCR anew, one entry per CDR3 protein. This sample has more than 400 distinct CDR3 sequences; about 7.8% occur once, and the top ten carry under 20%. This CDR3 is 14 amino acids long. Trimming cost V 5 bases and J 0 bases, with 11 bases left between them. CDR1 is SQVTM, CDR2 ANQGSEA, per germline.

Sample: CD8+ T cells from PBMCs, taken at baseline or after one month of anti-PD-1 therapy (not recorded which). The source of this sequence is a human donor with melanoma. The chain carries TRBV29-1 and TRBJ2-1, with unresolved D. DNA of the CDR3: TGCAGCGTTACCTCAGTCAGCTCCTACAATGAGCAGTTCTTC. It translates to CSVTSVSSYNEQFF.